This TCR beta chain was documented in a study of blood T cell repertoires in COVID-19. Overall study context: Collection of acute and convalescent COVID-19 samples took place in the United States, Italy and Spain.

This clone was counted a few times. Original analysis: Amplifying reference gene primers gave estimates of nucleated cell counts. The table came from immunoSEQ multiplex PCR; TCRdb's copy has only in-frame clones and leaves some out. V, J and clone size derive from that table, while D and trimming were established from the DNA sequence. The sample records under 150,000 clones, roughly 85% being singletons. CDR1 is KGHSH, CDR2 LQKENI, per germline. Trimming removed 3 bases from V and 6 bases from J; junction bases left unmatched: 10. The CDR3 is 16 amino acids. The gene calls are TRBV18 and TRBJ1-5, with 8 bases fitting TRBD1. The sequence derives from a woman aged 55-69 years with COVID-19, enrolled during active disease. The sequenced sample consisted of peripheral blood. DNA of the CDR3: TGTGCCAGCTCACCCGGCGCGGGACAGGTTCGTCAGCCCCAGCATTTT. Translating it yields CASSPGAGQVRQPQHF. Full variable domain (remainder filled in from reference TRBV18 and TRBJ1-5): NAGVMQNPRHLVRRRGQEARLRCSPMKGHSHVYWYRQLPEEGLKFMVYLQKENIIDESGMPKERFSAEFPKEGPSILRIQQVVRGDSAAYFCASSPGAGQVRQPQHFGDGTRLSIL.